Listed here are 27 T cell receptor beta chains from one sample, sequenced in a study of early T cells in non-severe SARS-CoV-2 infection. TCRdb fed the 5' RACE reads into MiXCR, producing one record per CDR3 protein. The sample yields 65,000 to 75,000 distinct CDR3 sequences, roughly 13% seen once. Material for sequencing was whole blood. The receptors originated from an adult who was a healthcare worker with PCR-confirmed SARS-CoV-2 infection or an uninfected control (not recorded which).

This clonotype has ten or more counts. The chain uses TRBV29-1 and TRBJ1-1; 7 nucleotides match TRBD1. V shed 4 bases and J 2 bases; nucleotides not matched to a gene: 4. The CDR3 is made up of 13 amino acids. Germline assignment: CDR1 SQVTM and CDR2 ANQGSEA. The CDR3 DNA reads as TGCAGCGTTGCGGGACAGCTAAACACTGAAGCTTTCTTT. This translates into CSVAGQLNTEAFF. Full variable domain (rest looked up from reference TRBV29-1 and TRBJ1-1): SAVISQKPSRDICQRGTSLTIQCQVDSQVTMMFWYRQQPGQSLTLIATANQGSEATYESGFVIDKFPISRPNLTFSTLTVSNMSPEDSSIYLCSVAGQLNTEAFFGQGTRLTVV.

The chain joins TRBV19 to TRBJ2-1; D remains unclear. CDR1 LNHDA and CDR2 SQIVND come from the germline V gene (reference sequence). The CDR3 length is 12 residues. V gave up 6 bases and J gave up 4 bases, with 7 bases separating them. Here the CDR3 reads CASRTQYNEQFF. The DNA for the CDR3 is TGTGCCAGTAGAACCCAGTACAATGAGCAGTTCTTC.

The chain carries TRBV29-1 and TRBJ1-1; a possible D gene is TRBD1 (5 bases). The CDR3 has 15 residues. The V end was cut by 2 bases, the J end by 7 bases, with 20 bases between. Germline V CDR1 and CDR2: SQVTM, ANQGSEA. CDR3 DNA: TGCAGCGTTGAAATGAGGTGGGGGGTTCATTTTGAAGCTTTCTTT. As protein: CSVEMRWGVHFEAFF.

This clonotype was picked up a small number of times. V is TRBV24-1 and J is TRBJ2-2; D assignment may be TRBD1 or TRBD2 (5 bases each). Trimming removed 12 bases at V and 3 bases at J, with 10 bases between. Looked up from germline, CDR1 is KGHDR and CDR2 is SFDVKD. The CDR3 spans 12 residues. The CDR3: CAGGSHTGELFF. CDR3 coding DNA: TGTGCCGGGGGTTCCCACACCGGGGAGCTGTTTTTT.

This clonotype was picked up many times. Written as DNA, the CDR3 is TGTGCCAGCAGCCAACTGGGACGGAATACTGAAGCTTTCTTT. It translates to CASSQLGRNTEAFF. The V and J genes are TRBV7-2 and TRBJ1-1; a possible D gene is TRBD1 (5 bases). This CDR3 contains 14 residues. CDR1 and CDR2 from the germline V gene are SGHTA and FQGNSA. V was shortened by 5 bases and J by 5 bases, with 15 bases between the two germline ends.

This clonotype appeared a few times. The chain carries TRBV7-2 and TRBJ2-1, with 11 bases that match TRBD2. Trimming cost V 2 bases and J 0 bases; bases outside gene matches: 3. Germline CDR1 reads SGHTA; CDR2 reads FQGNSA. CDR3 length: 17 amino acids. The CDR3 here is CASSLWGLAASYNEQFF. The CDR3 DNA sequence: TGTGCCAGCAGCTTATGGGGACTAGCGGCCTCCTACAATGAGCAGTTCTTC.

By share of the sample, this clonotype is medium-sized. The genes are TRBV5-1 and TRBJ1-5; a possible D gene is TRBD1 (6 bases). Trimming shortened V by 0 bases and J by 8 bases, and 9 bases separated the two germline ends. The CDR3 extends over 13 amino acids. Germline lookup yields CDR1 SGHRS and CDR2 YFSETQ. The CDR3 region is CASSLEGDKPQHF. CDR3 coding DNA: TGCGCCAGCAGCTTGGAAGGGGACAAGCCCCAGCATTTT.

This clonotype was observed many times. The J gene is TRBJ2-5, the V gene TRBV12-3 or TRBV12-4; D could derive from TRBD1 or TRBD2 (5 bases each). Deletions cut 7 bases from V and 4 bases from J, with 22 bases between. CDR3 length: 16 amino acids. The CDR3 nucleotides are TGTGCCAGCACCCCGCGGGCGTTGGGACCGCGAGAGACCCAGTACTTC. It is translated as CASTPRALGPRETQYF.

The rearrangement joins TRBV15 to TRBJ2-2; possibly TRBD1 or TRBD2 for D (5 bases each). Germline values: CDR1 LNHNV, CDR2 YYDKDF (reference sequence). The length of the CDR3 is 14 residues. V lost 4 bases and J lost 7, with 13 bases in between. The CDR3 DNA reads as TGTGCCACCAGCAAAAACCAGGGAGTCGGGGAGCTGTTTTTT. This translates into CATSKNQGVGELFF. The variable domain in full, with the rest retrieved from reference TRBV15 and TRBJ2-2, is DAMVIQNPRYQVTQFGKPVTLSCSQTLNHNVMYWYQQKSSQAPKLLFHYYDKDFNNEADTPDNFQSRRPNTSFCFLDIRSPGLGDTAMYLCATSKNQGVGELFFGEGSRLTVL.

This clonotype was seen at least ten times. This chain uses TRBV29-1 with TRBJ2-3; D is unclear. CDR1 and CDR2 from the germline V gene are SQVTM and ANQGSEA. The CDR3 runs 13 residues. The V and J ends lost 7 bases and 1 base respectively, with 12 bases between them. DNA for the CDR3: TGCAGCGCGGACCCGGCGCGCACAGATACGCAGTATTTT. This gives the protein CSADPARTDTQYF.

V is TRBV29-1 and J is TRBJ2-3, with 10 nucleotides matching TRBD1. The CDR3 loop spans 14 amino acids. V shed 6 bases and J 4 bases; nucleotides not matched to a gene: 7. Germline CDR1 is SQVTM and CDR2 is ANQGSEA. The CDR3 region has the DNA TGCAGCGTACGGACAGGGGGTCGGGCAGATACGCAGTATTTT. This encodes CSVRTGGRADTQYF.

In this sample, this clonotype turned up many times. The chain employs TRBV6-1 and TRBJ2-7; 10 bases align to TRBD1. V trimming: 4 bases; J trimming: 4 bases; junction bases outside the gene matches: 1. Germline-derived CDR1 and CDR2 are MNHNS and SASEGT. This CDR3 is 13 amino acids long. CDR3 loop: CASSGTGGYEQYF. CDR3 nucleotide sequence: TGTGCCAGCAGTGGGACAGGGGGTTACGAGCAGTACTTC.

Only a few counts were recorded for this clonotype. V gene TRBV7-8 combines with J gene TRBJ2-1, with a weak D call TRBD2 (5 bases). CDR1 SGHVS and CDR2 FQNEAQ come from the germline V gene. The CDR3 has 16 amino acids. Deletions cut 1 base from V and 1 base from J, with 11 bases between. The CDR3 nucleotides read TGTGCCAGCAGCTTAGAACTAGTCGGGTCCTACAATGAGCAGTTCTTC. Translating gives CASSLELVGSYNEQFF.

This clonotype is a singleton in its sample. The rearrangement links TRBV27 to TRBJ2-7, with TRBD2 as a possible D gene (7 bases). V shed 5 bases and J shed 0 bases, with 11 bases lying between them. Germline V lookup: CDR1 MNHEY, CDR2 SMNVEV (reference sequence). The CDR3 runs 14 residues. The CDR3 nucleotides read TGTGCCAGCAGTCGTGCGGGGGCCTCCTACGAGCAGTACTTC. It codes for CASSRAGASYEQYF.

This clonotype was seen repeatedly, ten times or more. CDR3 residues: CASREAGRDQPQHF. The CDR3 DNA is TGTGCCAGCAGAGAAGCAGGGCGTGATCAGCCCCAGCATTTT. The chain couples TRBV6-2 or TRBV6-3 to TRBJ1-5; perhaps TRBD1 as D (5 bases). CDR1 is MNHEY, CDR2 SVGEGT, per germline. The CDR3 contains 14 residues. V dropped 6 bases and J dropped 5 bases, with 14 bases sitting between them.

This chain connects TRBV5-1 to TRBJ2-2; 7 positions agree with TRBD1. The CDR3 is made up of 14 amino acids. Germline V gene data show CDR1 as SGHRS and CDR2 as YFSETQ. Trimming at V came to 0 bases and at J to 7 bases, leaving 3 bases not matched to a gene. CDR3 residues: CASSLEGAHGELFF. The DNA of the CDR3 is TGCGCCAGCAGCTTGGAGGGGGCGCACGGGGAGCTGTTTTTT.

V usage is TRBV10-3 and J usage is TRBJ2-3; 8 bases line up with TRBD2. Unmatched junction bases numbered 2, after V lost 6 bases and J lost 0 bases. From germline, CDR1 is ENHRY and CDR2 SYGVKD. The CDR3 covers 14 residues. The CDR3 DNA follows: TGTGCCATCAGGGCTAGCGGGAGCACAGATACGCAGTATTTT. Encoded protein: CAIRASGSTDTQYF.

This clonotype was observed a handful of times. The chain employs TRBV4-1 and TRBJ2-7; 14 bases fit TRBD2. The CDR3 is made up of 15 amino acids. V trimming: 4 bases; J trimming: 2 bases; junction bases outside the gene matches: 1. Germline V gives CDR1 MGHRA, CDR2 YSYEKL. The CDR3 DNA follows: TGCGCCAGCAGCCCGACTAGCGGGAGGGCCTACGAGCAGTACTTC. This encodes CASSPTSGRAYEQYF.

This clonotype was observed a handful of times. The chain recombines TRBV7-9 with TRBJ2-7, with 8 bases lining up with TRBD2. The CDR3 covers 15 residues. V dropped 4 bases and J dropped 0; count of bases not matched to a gene: 5. The germline gives CDR1 SEHNR, CDR2 FQNEAQ (reference sequence). The CDR3 loop is CASSSLRGDSYEQYF. The CDR3, as DNA: TGTGCCAGCAGCTCGCTGCGGGGGGACTCCTACGAGCAGTACTTC. Full variable domain (remainder filled in from reference TRBV7-9 and TRBJ2-7): DTGVSQNPRHKITKRGQNVTFRCDPISEHNRLYWYRQTLGQGPEFLTYFQNEAQLEKSRLLSDRFSAERPKGSFSTLEIQRTEQGDSAMYLCASSSLRGDSYEQYFGPGTRLTVT.

This clonotype was recorded at least ten times. This chain joins TRBV19 and TRBJ2-1; D might be TRBD2 (6 bases). The V end was cut by 3 bases, the J end by 2 bases, with 11 bases between. Germline CDR1 and CDR2: LNHDA and SQIVND (reference sequence). The CDR3 length is 15 residues. Here the CDR3 DNA reads TGTGCCAGTAGTATTGGGGGGTCGACCTACAATGAGCAGTTCTTC. Encoded protein: CASSIGGSTYNEQFF.

This clonotype was observed a few times. The CDR3 loop is CASSTSWRANEKLFF. Written as DNA, the CDR3 is TGTGCCAGCAGCACGAGCTGGCGAGCTAATGAAAAACTGTTTTTT. V usage is TRBV7-9 and J usage is TRBJ1-4, with D unresolved. V lost 5 bases and J lost 3, with 13 bases in between. This CDR3 contains 15 residues. Germline loops: CDR1 SEHNR, CDR2 FQNEAQ (reference sequence).

This clonotype was recorded many times. V gene TRBV19 combines with J gene TRBJ1-1; maybe TRBD1 (5 bases). Germline CDR1 reads LNHDA; CDR2 reads SQIVND (reference sequence). V shed 4 bases and J shed 2 bases, with 8 bases lying between them. The CDR3 totals 13 residues. The CDR3 sequence: CASSKQVNTEAFF. The DNA of the CDR3 is TGTGCCAGTAGTAAACAGGTAAACACTGAAGCTTTCTTT.

This clonotype was observed at least ten times. This chain connects TRBV29-1 to TRBJ2-7; TRBD2 agrees at 15 bases. This CDR3 contains 14 residues. Losses at the gene ends were 7 bases for V and 6 bases for J; bases not matched to a gene: 7. Germline lookup yields CDR1 SQVTM and CDR2 ANQGSEA. CDR3 sequence: CSAATGLAGGEQYF. The CDR3 nucleotides read TGCAGCGCCGCGACGGGACTAGCGGGAGGCGAGCAGTACTTC.

This clonotype was found a few times. The chain carries TRBV20-1 and TRBJ2-3; a weak D match, TRBD2 (7 bases). V was shortened by 5 bases and J by 2 bases, with 11 bases between the two germline ends. This CDR3 region has 13 residues. From germline, CDR1 is DFQATT and CDR2 SNEGSKA (reference sequence). The CDR3 reads CSALRGATDTQYF. Here the CDR3 DNA reads TGCAGTGCTCTCCGGGGGGCCACAGATACGCAGTATTTT.

The chain combines TRBV12-3 or TRBV12-4 with TRBJ1-1; D is possibly TRBD1 (6 bases). The CDR3 loop spans 15 amino acids. The germline V and J ends were trimmed by 8 bases and 0 bases, with 16 bases remaining between them. This CDR3 reads CASAPNGGMNTEAFF. DNA for the CDR3: TGTGCCAGCGCACCTAACGGGGGCATGAACACTGAAGCTTTCTTT.

The J gene is TRBJ2-7, the V gene TRBV6-2 or TRBV6-3; D ambiguous. This CDR3 is 13 amino acids long. V lost 6 bases, J lost 1 base, and 10 bases lay in between. Germline loops: CDR1 MNHEY, CDR2 SVGEGT. CDR3 in amino acids: CASSWADSYEQYF. The CDR3, as DNA: TGTGCCAGCAGCTGGGCCGATTCCTACGAGCAGTACTTC.

This clonotype occurred many times. The V call is TRBV18, the J call TRBJ1-6; D gene uncertain. The CDR3 extends over 15 amino acids. Germline V gene sequence: CDR1 KGHSH, CDR2 LQKENI. Trimming removed 1 base from V and 6 bases from J, with 10 bases in between. The DNA for the CDR3 is TGTGCCAGCTCACCACAGGGCCTTTTTAATTCACCCCTCCACTTT. This encodes CASSPQGLFNSPLHF.